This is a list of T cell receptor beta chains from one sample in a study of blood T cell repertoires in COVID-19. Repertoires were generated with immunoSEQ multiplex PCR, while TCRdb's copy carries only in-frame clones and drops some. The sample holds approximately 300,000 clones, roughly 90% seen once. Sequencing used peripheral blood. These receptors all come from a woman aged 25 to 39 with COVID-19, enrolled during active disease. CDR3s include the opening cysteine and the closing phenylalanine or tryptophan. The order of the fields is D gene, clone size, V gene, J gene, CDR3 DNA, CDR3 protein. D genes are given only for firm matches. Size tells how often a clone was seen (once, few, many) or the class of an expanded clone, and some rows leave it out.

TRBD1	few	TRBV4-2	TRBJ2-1	TGTGCCAGCAGCCAAGTCGTATGGACCGGGACAGGGTATGAGCAGTTCTTC	CASSQVVWTGTGYEQFF
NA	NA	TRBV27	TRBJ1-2	TGTGCCAGCAGCCCCACCCCGCAGGAAAACGTTCGGTATGGCTACACCTTC	CASSPTPQENVRYGYTF
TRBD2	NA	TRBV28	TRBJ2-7	TGTGCCAGCAGGATACGAGCGGGAGCCACCTACGAGCAGTACTTC	CASRIRAGATYEQYF
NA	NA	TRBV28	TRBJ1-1	TGTGCCAGCAGTTTGTCGGGAACTGAAGCTTTCTTT	CASSLSGTEAFF
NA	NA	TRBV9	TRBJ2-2	TGTGCCAGCAGCGTCCGCGGGACCGACCGCACCGGGGAGCTGTTTTTT	CASSVRGTDRTGELFF
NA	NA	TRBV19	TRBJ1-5	TGTGCCAGTAGTTGGGAGGGGGGCAATCAGCCCCAGCATTTT	CASSWEGGNQPQHF
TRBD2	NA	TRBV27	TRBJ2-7	TGTGCCAGCAGACTAGCGGGAGGGCGTTACGAGCAGTACTTC	CASRLAGGRYEQYF
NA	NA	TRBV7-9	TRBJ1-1	TGTGCCAGCAGCTTAGCGCAGGTCAAGAACACTGAAGCTTTCTTT	CASSLAQVKNTEAFF
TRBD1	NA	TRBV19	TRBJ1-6	TGTGCCAGTAGTAAAAAGGCCAGGGGGATTTCACCCCTCCACTTT	CASSKKARGISPLHF
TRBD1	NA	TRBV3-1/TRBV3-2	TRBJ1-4	TGTGCCAGCAGCCGGGACAGGGGTGAAAAACTGTTTTTT	CASSRDRGEKLFF
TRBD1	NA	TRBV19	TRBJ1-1	TGTGCCTCACAGGGGGGTTTCCTACAGAACACTGAAGCTTTCTTT	CASQGGFLQNTEAFF
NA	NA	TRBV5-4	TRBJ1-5	TGTGCCAGCAGCTTGGATGTTTCGCAGCCCCAGCATTTT	CASSLDVSQPQHF
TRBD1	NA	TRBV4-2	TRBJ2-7	TGTGCCAGCAGCCAAGGCGATGGGACAGGGTGGTACGAGCAGTACTTC	CASSQGDGTGWYEQYF
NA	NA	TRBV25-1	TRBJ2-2	TGTGCCAGCAGTGGTTTCAGCGACGGGGAGCTGTTTTTT	CASSGFSDGELFF
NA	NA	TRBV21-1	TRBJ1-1	TGTGCCAGCAGCACGGGGGAAATCACTGAAGCTTTCTTT	CASSTGEITEAFF
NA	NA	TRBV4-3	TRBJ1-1	TGCGCCAGCAGCCAAGAACAAGGGGCGGTGAACACTGAAGCTTTCTTT	CASSQEQGAVNTEAFF
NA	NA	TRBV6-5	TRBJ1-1	TGTGCCAGCAGTTCCCGGACAGAGGGGAACACTGAAGCTTTCTTT	CASSSRTEGNTEAFF
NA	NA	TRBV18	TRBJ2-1	TGTGCCAGCTCATCCGGGTCTCCTAGCGTAAGGAATGAGCAGTTCTTC	CASSSGSPSVRNEQFF
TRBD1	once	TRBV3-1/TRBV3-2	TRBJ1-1	TGTGCCAGCAGCCAGGAGACAGGGTGGGCGACTGAAGCTTTCTTT	CASSQETGWATEAFF
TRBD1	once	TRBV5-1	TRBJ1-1	TGCGCCAGCAGCCCACGGACAGGGGGCTCGGTGTTGAACACTGAAGCTTTCTTT	CASSPRTGGSVLNTEAFF
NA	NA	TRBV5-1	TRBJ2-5	TGCGCCAGCAGCTTGGCCGGGTTACAAGAGACCCAGTACTTC	CASSLAGLQETQYF
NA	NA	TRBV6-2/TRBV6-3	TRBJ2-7	TGTGCCAGCAGTTACTCGAGGGCCCCCTACGAGCAGTACTTC	CASSYSRAPYEQYF
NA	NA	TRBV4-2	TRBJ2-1	TGTGCCAGCAGCCCTAGGCGCGGGTACAATGAGCAGTTCTTC	CASSPRRGYNEQFF
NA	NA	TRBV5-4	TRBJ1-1	TGTGCCAGCAGCTTGAGGGGAATGAACACTGAAGCTTTCTTT	CASSLRGMNTEAFF
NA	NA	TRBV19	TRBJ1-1	TGTGCCAGTAGACCCCGGGGGGGGGAGAACACTGAAGCTTTCTTT	CASRPRGGENTEAFF
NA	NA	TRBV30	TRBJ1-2	TGTGCCTGGAGTCCTGGGAGTAGCTATGGCTACACCTTC	CAWSPGSSYGYTF
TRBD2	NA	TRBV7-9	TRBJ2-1	TGTGCCAGCAGCTTAGGCGGGACTAGTAGGGATGAGCAGTTCTTC	CASSLGGTSRDEQFF
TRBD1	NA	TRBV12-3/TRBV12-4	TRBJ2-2	TGTGCCAGCCGGACAGGGCACACCGGGGAGCTGTTTTTT	CASRTGHTGELFF
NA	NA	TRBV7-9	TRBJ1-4	TGTGCCAGCAGCTCCCCCCGGACAGCTAACGAAAAACTGTTTTTT	CASSSPRTANEKLFF
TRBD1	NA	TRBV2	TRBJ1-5	TGTGCCAGCAGGGGACAGGGGGATCAGCCCCAGCATTTT	CASRGQGDQPQHF
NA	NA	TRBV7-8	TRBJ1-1	TGTGCCAGCAGCACCCGGGGGGGGGTGGAAGCTTTCTTT	CASSTRGGVEAFF
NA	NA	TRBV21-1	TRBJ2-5	TGTGCCAGCAGCAGGAGAAAGGCCCAGTACTTC	CASSRRKAQYF
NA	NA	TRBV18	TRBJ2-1	TGTGCCAGCTCACCCCTAAGCTCCTACAATGAGCAGTTCTTC	CASSPLSSYNEQFF
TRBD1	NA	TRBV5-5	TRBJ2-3	TGTGCCAGCAGCCGGACAGGGGGCGGCACAGATACGCAGTATTTT	CASSRTGGGTDTQYF
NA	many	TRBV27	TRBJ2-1	TGTGCCAGCGGAGGGGGGGACTCGCTATACAATGAGCAGTTCTTC	CASGGGDSLYNEQFF
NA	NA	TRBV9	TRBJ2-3	TGTGCCAGCAGCGTAGGAGGGTTTGCAGATACGCAGTATTTT	CASSVGGFADTQYF
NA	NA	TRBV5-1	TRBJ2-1	TGCGCCAGCAAGGTCGGGGATAGTGGCAATGAGCAGTTCTTC	CASKVGDSGNEQFF
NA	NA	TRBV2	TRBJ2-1	TGTGCCATCTCGGCAGGGAAGCAGTACAATGAGCAGTTCTTC	CAISAGKQYNEQFF
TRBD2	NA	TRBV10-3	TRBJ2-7	TGTGCCATCAGTGAGTCAGTGGGACTAGCGGACTCCTACGAGCAGTACTTC	CAISESVGLADSYEQYF
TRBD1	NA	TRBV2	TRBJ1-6	TGTGCCAGCATTCCGGGACAGGGAGGTTTTGATTCACCCCTCCACTTT	CASIPGQGGFDSPLHF
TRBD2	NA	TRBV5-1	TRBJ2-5	TGCGCCAGCAGCCCCTATAGCGGGAGGGCCCTCCGAGAGACCCAGTACTTC	CASSPYSGRALRETQYF
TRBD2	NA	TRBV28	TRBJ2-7	TGTGCCAGCAGGCGCCCCGTTGGGTGGACTAGCGGGAGTCACGAGCAGTACTTC	CASRRPVGWTSGSHEQYF
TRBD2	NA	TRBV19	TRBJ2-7	TGTGCCAGTACCCCAACGGGAGGGCCCGTCCACGAGCAGTACTTC	CASTPTGGPVHEQYF
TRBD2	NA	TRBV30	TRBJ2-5	TGTGCCTGGAGTGCCGGGGGGGGGCAAGAGACCCAGTACTTC	CAWSAGGGQETQYF
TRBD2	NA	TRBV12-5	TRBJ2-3	TGTGCTAGTGGCCCCTCACTAGCGGGAGTGGATACGCAGTATTTT	CASGPSLAGVDTQYF
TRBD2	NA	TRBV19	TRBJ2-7	TGTGCCAGTAGTCTTGGGCCGCGGGGGAGCTCCTACGAGCAGTACTTC	CASSLGPRGSSYEQYF
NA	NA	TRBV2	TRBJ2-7	TGTGCCAGCAGAGGTGACAGCTACGAGCAGTACTTC	CASRGDSYEQYF
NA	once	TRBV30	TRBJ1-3	TGTGCCCAGGGGGGAAACACCATATATTTT	CAQGGNTIYF
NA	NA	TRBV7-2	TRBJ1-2	TGTGCCAGCAGCTTAGTACTTAAGGGGAAGTCGGGCGGCTACACCTTC	CASSLVLKGKSGGYTF
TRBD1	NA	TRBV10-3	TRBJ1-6	TGTGCCATCGGCCCAGGGGGCCCCTCACCCCTCCACTTT	CAIGPGGPSPLHF
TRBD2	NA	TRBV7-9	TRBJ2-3	TGTGCCAGCAGCTTAGATCCTAGCGGGAGATGGACAGATACGCAGTATTTT	CASSLDPSGRWTDTQYF
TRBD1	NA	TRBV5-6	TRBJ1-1	TGTGCCAGCAGCGACCGGACAGGGGTTCGCACTGAAGCTTTCTTT	CASSDRTGVRTEAFF